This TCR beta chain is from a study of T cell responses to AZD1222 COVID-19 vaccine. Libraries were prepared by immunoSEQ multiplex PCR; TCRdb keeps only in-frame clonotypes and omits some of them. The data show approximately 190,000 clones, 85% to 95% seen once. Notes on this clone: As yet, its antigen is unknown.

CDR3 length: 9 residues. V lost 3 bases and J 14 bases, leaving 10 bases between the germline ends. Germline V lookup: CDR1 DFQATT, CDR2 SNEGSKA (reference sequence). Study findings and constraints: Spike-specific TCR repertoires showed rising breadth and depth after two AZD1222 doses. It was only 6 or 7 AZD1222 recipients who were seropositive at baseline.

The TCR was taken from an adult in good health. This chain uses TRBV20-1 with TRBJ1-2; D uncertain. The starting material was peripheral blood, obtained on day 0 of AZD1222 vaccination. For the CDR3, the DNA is TGCAGTGCTAGGACCGCAGCTACCTTC. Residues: CSARTAATF.